The entry below describes one T cell receptor beta chain. With random hexamers, 0.5 to 1 ug RNA was reverse transcribed. Coverage of TCR beta CDR3 amplification by immunoSEQ multiplex PCR extended to 54 Vbeta and 13 Jbeta. Via MiXCR, TCRdb re-called the immunoSEQ multiplex PCR reads, giving one row per CDR3 protein. The data show more than 95,000 distinct CDR3 sequences, 93% seen once. Germline V gene lookup returns CDR1 MNHEY and CDR2 SVGEGT. The CDR3 has 12 residues. The junction had 5 bases not matched to a gene; V was cut back by 5 bases and J by 10 bases. This entry comes from a study of CD8 T cells in Susac syndrome. Sequencing of TCR beta, carried out with a high-throughput approach, was applied to CD8+ and CD4+ T cells from the blood. Included as multiple sclerosis controls were treatment-naive patients who had stable or active relapsing-remitting disease.

The source material was CD8+ T cells from PBMCs. The genes are TRBV6-2 or TRBV6-3 and TRBJ2-1; 7 nucleotides match TRBD2. This sequence was found in a human donor with multiple sclerosis. This CDR3 reads CASSAWGGEQFF. CDR3 bases: TGTGCCAGCAGTGCGTGGGGGGGGGAGCAGTTCTTC.